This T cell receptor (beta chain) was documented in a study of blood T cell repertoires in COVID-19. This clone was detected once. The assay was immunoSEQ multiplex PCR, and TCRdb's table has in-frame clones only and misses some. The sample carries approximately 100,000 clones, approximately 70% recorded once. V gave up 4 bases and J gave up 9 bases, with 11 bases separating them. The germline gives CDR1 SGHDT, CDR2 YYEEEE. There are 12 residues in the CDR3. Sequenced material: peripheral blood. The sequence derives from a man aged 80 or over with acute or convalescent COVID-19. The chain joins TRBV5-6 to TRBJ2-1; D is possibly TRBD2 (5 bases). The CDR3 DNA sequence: TGTGCCAGCAGCATTACTAGTATTGAGCAGTTCTTC. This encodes CASSITSIEQFF.